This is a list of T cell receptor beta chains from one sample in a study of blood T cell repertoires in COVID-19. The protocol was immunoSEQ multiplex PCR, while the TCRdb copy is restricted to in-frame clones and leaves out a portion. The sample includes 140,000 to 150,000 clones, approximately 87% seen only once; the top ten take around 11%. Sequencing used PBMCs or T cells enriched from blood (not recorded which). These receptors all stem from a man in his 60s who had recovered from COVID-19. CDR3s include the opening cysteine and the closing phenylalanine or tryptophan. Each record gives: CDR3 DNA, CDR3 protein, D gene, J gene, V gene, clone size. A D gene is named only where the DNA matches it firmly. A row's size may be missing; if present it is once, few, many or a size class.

cdr3_nt: TGTGCCAGCTCACCCTTGACAGGCGGAGAAAAACTGTTTTTT; cdr3_aa: CASSPLTGGEKLFF; d_call: NA; j_call: TRBJ1-4; v_call: TRBV18; clone_size: NA
cdr3_nt: TGTGCCAGCAGCTTAGCGGGAGGTGCCCAGACCCAGTACTTC; cdr3_aa: CASSLAGGAQTQYF; d_call: NA; j_call: TRBJ2-5; v_call: TRBV7-9; clone_size: NA
cdr3_nt: TGTGCCAGCAGTGGCCCCGGGACAGAAAATGAAAAACTGTTTTTT; cdr3_aa: CASSGPGTENEKLFF; d_call: TRBD1; j_call: TRBJ1-4; v_call: TRBV28; clone_size: NA
cdr3_nt: TGCGCCAGCAGCCAAGGCGACATTCCGTCTTCGCCCCTCCATTTT; cdr3_aa: CASSQGDIPSSPLHF; d_call: NA; j_call: TRBJ1-6; v_call: TRBV4-1; clone_size: few
cdr3_nt: TGTGCCAGCAGCCGGGGCTCCTACGAGCAGTACTTC; cdr3_aa: CASSRGSYEQYF; d_call: NA; j_call: TRBJ2-7; v_call: TRBV11-2; clone_size: NA
cdr3_nt: TGTGCCAGCAGCTTGACCTTTCGGGGAGGGGCCACAGATACGCAGTATTTT; cdr3_aa: CASSLTFRGGATDTQYF; d_call: TRBD2; j_call: TRBJ2-3; v_call: TRBV11-2; clone_size: NA
cdr3_nt: TGTGCCAGCAGTTCACAGGGGGCGGGAAATTCACCCCTCCACTTT; cdr3_aa: CASSSQGAGNSPLHF; d_call: TRBD1; j_call: TRBJ1-6; v_call: TRBV2; clone_size: NA
cdr3_nt: TGTGCCAGCAGCTTAAAGGAGGGTAATTCACCCCTCCACTTT; cdr3_aa: CASSLKEGNSPLHF; d_call: NA; j_call: TRBJ1-6; v_call: TRBV7-8; clone_size: NA
cdr3_nt: TGTGCCAGCAGCTTAGCCTATAACTATGGCTACACCTTC; cdr3_aa: CASSLAYNYGYTF; d_call: NA; j_call: TRBJ1-2; v_call: TRBV7-8; clone_size: NA
cdr3_nt: TGTGCCAGCAGCCAAGGGACAGGAGAACAGCCCCAGCATTTT; cdr3_aa: CASSQGTGEQPQHF; d_call: TRBD1; j_call: TRBJ1-5; v_call: TRBV3-1/TRBV3-2; clone_size: NA
cdr3_nt: TGCGCCAGCAGTCTAGGGGCAGCGCCGAACGATGAAGCTTTCTTT; cdr3_aa: CASSLGAAPNDEAFF; d_call: NA; j_call: TRBJ1-1; v_call: TRBV5-1; clone_size: NA
cdr3_nt: TGCGCCAGCAGCATACAGGGTGTTGCAACTAATGAAAAACTGTTTTTT; cdr3_aa: CASSIQGVATNEKLFF; d_call: NA; j_call: TRBJ1-4; v_call: TRBV5-1; clone_size: NA
cdr3_nt: TGTGCCAGCATCCGCCGGGACTCGCACTACGAGCAGTACTTC; cdr3_aa: CASIRRDSHYEQYF; d_call: NA; j_call: TRBJ2-7; v_call: TRBV6-5; clone_size: NA
cdr3_nt: TGTGCCAGCAGCTTGGATTGGCAAGTTGAAGCTTTCTTT; cdr3_aa: CASSLDWQVEAFF; d_call: NA; j_call: TRBJ1-1; v_call: TRBV5-8; clone_size: once
cdr3_nt: TGTGCCAGCAGCTTGGTGGGAGGCAACACTGAAGCTTTCTTT; cdr3_aa: CASSLVGGNTEAFF; d_call: NA; j_call: TRBJ1-1; v_call: TRBV5-5; clone_size: NA
cdr3_nt: TGTGCCAGCAGGCGCTCGGGACAGTTCAATCAGCCCCAGCATTTT; cdr3_aa: CASRRSGQFNQPQHF; d_call: TRBD1; j_call: TRBJ1-5; v_call: TRBV6-5; clone_size: NA
cdr3_nt: TGTGCCAGCACGCCGAGTGGGGGGTTGGCTGAAGCTTTCTTT; cdr3_aa: CASTPSGGLAEAFF; d_call: NA; j_call: TRBJ1-1; v_call: TRBV5-4; clone_size: NA
cdr3_nt: TGTGCCAGCAGTCGCTTCCGGGACAGGGGGAGCTCCTATAATTCACCCCTCCACTTT; cdr3_aa: CASSRFRDRGSSYNSPLHF; d_call: TRBD1; j_call: TRBJ1-6; v_call: TRBV2; clone_size: NA